This passage covers 11 T cell receptor beta chains from one sample sequenced in a study of blood T cell repertoires in COVID-19. The data were produced by immunoSEQ multiplex PCR, yet TCRdb's version contains in-frame clones alone and is incomplete. Found here are about 160,000 clones, approximately 91% of them singletons; the top ten hold roughly 2.3%. Sequencing was carried out using peripheral blood. Receptor source: a man younger than 30 with acute or convalescent COVID-19.

The V call is TRBV3-1 (or the pseudogene TRBV3-2), the J call TRBJ1-1, with D maybe TRBD1 (6 bases). Per germline, CDR1 LGHDT and CDR2 YNNKEL (reference sequence). V dropped 5 bases and J dropped 8 bases, with 15 bases sitting between them. CDR3 length equals 13 residues. This CDR3 is CASSLGQLQEAFF. CDR3 nucleotide sequence: TGTGCCAGCAGCTTAGGACAGCTCCAAGAAGCTTTCTTT.

V and J are TRBV27 and TRBJ1-1, with 9 bases lining up with TRBD1. Germline assignment: CDR1 MNHEY and CDR2 SMNVEV (reference sequence). Unmatched junction bases numbered 15, after V lost 1 base and J lost 3 bases. This CDR3 comprises 19 residues. This CDR3 reads CASSLFTPTGGDWDTEAFF. The CDR3 region has the DNA TGTGCCAGCAGTTTATTCACCCCGACAGGGGGGGATTGGGACACTGAAGCTTTCTTT.

The chain combines TRBV5-1 with TRBJ2-1; 11 bases match TRBD1. Germline trimming cut 4 bases from V and 3 bases from J; bases unmatched to any gene: 3. Germline CDR1 is SGHRS and CDR2 is YFSETQ. The CDR3 has 15 residues. The CDR3 nucleotides are TGCGCCAGCAGCCTCGGGACAGGGGGCTACAATGAGCAGTTCTTC. This codes for CASSLGTGGYNEQFF.

V is TRBV21-1 and J is TRBJ2-5; the table's TRBD2 call for D was not verified on the DNA. TRBV21-1 is tagged as a pseudogene. This CDR3 contains 14 residues. CDR3 DNA sequence: TGTGCCAGCAGCAAACCCCTCGGAGTCAGGACCCAGTACTTC. This codes for CASSKPLGVRTQYF.

The chain couples TRBV29-1 to TRBJ1-2; 12 positions match TRBD1. The CDR3 extends over 14 amino acids. Germline V lookup: CDR1 SQVTM, CDR2 ANQGSEA. V lost 7 bases to trimming and J lost 7 bases; unmatched junction nucleotides: 10. The CDR3 bases are TGCAGCGCCCGGGGACAGGGGGCTATCGCTGGCTACACCTTC. Protein: CSARGQGAIAGYTF. Full variable domain (remainder filled in from reference TRBV29-1 and TRBJ1-2): SAVISQKPSRDICQRGTSLTIQCQVDSQVTMMFWYRQQPGQSLTLIATANQGSEATYESGFVIDKFPISRPNLTFSTLTVSNMSPEDSSIYLCSARGQGAIAGYTFGSGTRLTVV.

The CDR3 sequence is CASSPRTGGLFF. In DNA form, the CDR3 reads TGTGCCAGCAGCCCCCGGACAGGGGGCCTGTTTTTT. The chain carries TRBV3-1 (or the pseudogene TRBV3-2) and TRBJ2-2; 11 bases are shared with TRBD1. In germline, CDR1 is LGHDT, CDR2 YNNKEL (reference sequence). Trimming removed 4 bases from V and 14 bases from J; junction bases left unmatched: 3. The length of the CDR3 is 12 residues.

V and J are TRBV5-4 and TRBJ1-2, with D possibly being TRBD1 (5 bases). The V gene lost 4 bases and the J gene lost 6 bases, with 7 bases spanning the gap. Germline V gives CDR1 SGHNT, CDR2 YYREEE (reference sequence). The length of the CDR3 is 11 residues. The CDR3 here is CASSRGDGYTF. DNA for the CDR3: TGTGCCAGCAGCCGGGGGGATGGCTACACCTTC.

The rearrangement uses TRBV5-1 and TRBJ2-2; 12 bases are shared with TRBD2. V trimming: 4 bases; J trimming: 1 base; junction bases outside the gene matches: 2. Germline-derived CDR1 and CDR2 are SGHRS and YFSETQ. CDR3 size: 16 residues. CDR3 nucleotides: TGCGCCAGCAGCGCGGGACTAGCGGGGAACACCGGGGAGCTGTTTTTT. It codes for CASSAGLAGNTGELFF.

V usage is TRBV3-1 (or the pseudogene TRBV3-2) and J usage is TRBJ2-2; a possible D gene is TRBD1 (5 bases). Between the trimmed V and J ends, which lost 4 bases and 8 bases, there was a span of 11 bases. The CDR3 contains 13 residues. The germline V gene encodes CDR1 LGHDT and CDR2 YNNKEL (reference sequence). The CDR3 nucleotides are TGTGCCAGCAGCCCCTCAGGGTCAGGGGAGCTGTTTTTT. Its translation is CASSPSGSGELFF.

This clone came up once. Other DNA sequences in the sample encode the same CDR3. The V gene is TRBV19, the J gene TRBJ1-5; TRBD1 agrees at 8 bases. This CDR3 has 14 residues. V was clipped by 6 bases and J by 3 bases; unmatched bases: 4. The germline gives CDR1 LNHDA, CDR2 SQIVND (reference sequence). The CDR3, as DNA: TGTGCCAGTAGCTACAGGGGGTTCAATCAGCCCCAGCATTTT. Translation: CASSYRGFNQPQHF.

The V call is TRBV27, the J call TRBJ1-6; D gene unclear. CDR1 MNHEY and CDR2 SMNVEV come from the germline V gene (reference sequence). This CDR3 region has 12 residues. V lost 3 bases to trimming and J lost 10 bases, with 7 bases between them. The CDR3 DNA sequence: TGTGCCAGCAGTTTCGGGGAGTCACCCCTCCACTTT. It codes for CASSFGESPLHF.